Shown below are 14 T cell receptor beta chains from a single sample sequenced in a study of blood T cell repertoires in COVID-19. The protocol was immunoSEQ multiplex PCR, while the TCRdb copy is restricted to in-frame clones and leaves out a portion. The sample lists 200,000 to 250,000 clones, roughly 90% occurring once. Sequences were obtained from peripheral blood. These receptors all stem from a young man who had recovered from COVID-19.

The chain has TRBV5-4 and TRBJ1-2; a possible D gene is TRBD1 (6 bases). Germline V lookup: CDR1 SGHNT, CDR2 YYREEE (reference sequence). The V end was cut by 3 bases, the J end by 4 bases, with 16 bases between. The CDR3 sequence is 15 residues long. The CDR3 sequence is CASSSTRDKFYGYTF. The CDR3 nucleotides read TGTGCCAGCAGCTCGACCCGGGACAAATTCTATGGCTACACCTTC.

V is TRBV13 and J is TRBJ1-4; a weak D match, TRBD1 (5 bases). V was clipped by 7 bases and J by 6 bases, with 15 bases between them. Germline CDR1 PRHDT, CDR2 FYEKMQ (reference sequence). CDR3 length: 14 residues. CDR3 protein: CASNPPGEYEKLFF. In DNA form, the CDR3 reads TGTGCCAGCAACCCCCCGGGGGAGTATGAAAAACTGTTTTTT.

V usage is TRBV5-4 and J usage is TRBJ2-3; TRBD2 is a possible D gene (5 bases). CDR1 and CDR2 from the germline V gene are SGHNT and YYREEE (reference sequence). The CDR3 has 16 amino acids. V was clipped by 5 bases and J by 2 bases, with 18 bases between them. The CDR3 bases are TGTGCCAGCAGTCCCCGCCTGGACTTCCTCACAGATACGCAGTATTTT. It codes for CASSPRLDFLTDTQYF.

The chain is built from TRBV7-9 and TRBJ1-5; D not resolved. Trimming took 1 base from V and 7 from J, leaving 5 bases between them. The CDR3 has 12 amino acids. Germline V lookup: CDR1 SEHNR, CDR2 FQNEAQ (reference sequence). In DNA form, the CDR3 reads TGTGCCAGCAGCTTAGGGAGACAGCCCCAGCATTTT. This gives the protein CASSLGRQPQHF.

J is TRBJ2-5 and V is TRBV23-1; 8 nucleotides match TRBD1. TRBV23-1 is recorded as an ORF, its role being uncertain. This CDR3 contains 13 residues. V lost 6 bases to trimming and J lost 6 bases; unmatched junction nucleotides: 6. The CDR3, as DNA: TGCGCCAGCAGGGACAGGGTGGAAAAGACCCAGTACTTC. Amino acids: CASRDRVEKTQYF.

The J gene is TRBJ2-7, the V gene TRBV10-1; TRBD1 agrees at 9 bases. Germline V lookup: CDR1 WNHNN, CDR2 SYGVQD (reference sequence). J lost 4 bases, V lost 2 bases, and 18 bases had no gene match. The CDR3 consists of 19 residues. As DNA, the CDR3 is TGCGCCAGCAGTGAGGTGGAGGAGAATCCGGGACAGGGAACGTACGAGCAGTACTTC. Translation gives CASSEVEENPGQGTYEQYF.

A few counts support this clone. A far larger clone is a single base away, which makes a read error likely. This sequence joins TRBV9 and TRBJ1-1; D perhaps matches TRBD1 (5 bases). V was clipped by 4 bases and J by 1 base, with 8 bases between them. CDR1 and CDR2 (germline): SGDLS, YYNGEE. This CDR3 is built from 13 residues. The CDR3 DNA follows: TGTGCCAGCAGCCAGACAGCGAACACTGAAGCTTTCTTT. Its protein is CASSQTANTEAFF.

In this sample, this clone turned up once. The chain is built from TRBV19 and TRBJ1-4; D is perhaps TRBD1 (5 bases). Germline CDR1 and CDR2: LNHDA and SQIVND (reference sequence). CDR3 length: 13 amino acids. Trimming cost V 6 bases and J 4 bases, with 9 bases left between them. This CDR3 reads CASRSRVNEKLFF. The CDR3 DNA follows: TGTGCCAGTAGGTCCAGGGTTAATGAAAAACTGTTTTTT.

The chain joins TRBV11-2 to TRBJ1-1; D not certain. Germline V gene lookup returns CDR1 SGHAT and CDR2 FQNNGV. The CDR3 has 16 amino acids. The V gene lost 0 bases and the J gene lost 7 bases, with 18 bases spanning the gap. CDR3 protein: CASSLDPRRDLSEAFF. DNA of the CDR3: TGTGCCAGCAGCTTAGATCCCCGGAGGGATCTAAGTGAAGCTTTCTTT.

This clone came up once. The CDR3 region has the DNA TGTGCCAGCAGCGTAGGACAGGGAAACACTGAAGCTTTCTTT. Encoded protein: CASSVGQGNTEAFF. The V gene is TRBV7-6, the J gene TRBJ1-1, with TRBD1 matching over 8 bases. There are 14 residues in the CDR3. The V segment lost 5 bases and the J segment 2 bases; nucleotides outside the gene matches: 4. Per germline, CDR1 SGHVS and CDR2 FNYEAQ.

The J gene is TRBJ2-2, the V gene TRBV19; tentative D call: TRBD1 (6 bases). The CDR3 has 18 residues. CDR1 LNHDA and CDR2 SQIVND come from the germline V gene (reference sequence). V was cut by 4 bases and J by 4 bases, with 22 bases left in between. In DNA form, the CDR3 reads TGTGCCAGTAGTACCCGACAGGTAGGATCCACGCCCACCGGGGAGCTGTTTTTT. As protein: CASSTRQVGSTPTGELFF.

The chain recombines TRBV7-8 with TRBJ2-1, with D unresolved. The germline V gene has CDR1 SGHVS and CDR2 FQNEAQ. This CDR3 contains 16 residues. The germline V and J ends were trimmed by 1 base and 0 bases, with 10 bases remaining between them. The DNA of the CDR3 is TGTGCCAGCAGCTTAGTAGTAAGATACTCCTACAATGAGCAGTTCTTC. Translated: CASSLVVRYSYNEQFF.

The J gene is TRBJ2-1, the V gene TRBV6-5; D is possibly TRBD1 (6 bases). Per germline, CDR1 MNHEY and CDR2 SVGAGI. V lost 6 bases to trimming and J lost 4 bases, with 10 bases between them. CDR3 size: 13 residues. The CDR3 bases are TGTGCCAGCAGGAGGCAGGGGTACAATGAGCAGTTCTTC. Translation gives CASRRQGYNEQFF.

This chain connects TRBV9 to TRBJ2-6, with 8 nucleotides matching TRBD1. With 3 bases clipped from V and 1 base from J, the junction kept 9 bases outside the gene matches. Germline values: CDR1 SGDLS, CDR2 YYNGEE. There are 18 residues in the CDR3. The CDR3 here is CASSGPGTGPSGANVLTF. CDR3 sequence (DNA): TGTGCCAGCAGCGGCCCCGGGACAGGCCCTTCTGGGGCCAACGTCCTGACTTTC.